Listed below are T cell receptor beta chains from one sample, sequenced in a study of T-cell reconstitution after alpha-beta-depleted transplantation in children. TCRdb called the PCR reads again in MiXCR, with one record for every CDR3 protein. The repertoire holds around 580,000 distinct CDR3 sequences, with over 20% as singletons. This sample comprised PBMCs, obtained before TCRalphabeta/CD19-depleted stem cell transplant. Receptors originate from a boy under two years old with Wiskott-Aldrich syndrome, due to receive a stem cell transplant. CDR3s include the opening cysteine and the closing phenylalanine or tryptophan. The D gene is left open where the match is weak. Expanded clones get a size class; other rows say once, few or many, or leave the size out.

D: -; size: -; J: TRBJ2-1; V: TRBV12-3/TRBV12-4; DNA: TGTGCCAGCAGTTCTATACTAGCTCGATACAATGAGCAGTTCTTC; CDR3: CASSSILARYNEQFF
D: TRBD2; size: -; J: TRBJ2-1; V: TRBV4-2; DNA: TGTGCCAGCAGCCCAAGGGACTACTACAATGAGCAGTTCTTC; CDR3: CASSPRDYYNEQFF
D: -; size: few; J: TRBJ1-1; V: TRBV20-1; DNA: TGCAGTGCTAGAGATCTGTCGATTGAAGCTTTCTTT; CDR3: CSARDLSIEAFF
D: -; size: -; J: TRBJ2-1; V: TRBV30; DNA: TGTGCCTGGAGTGGAGTGGACTTGGGGCAGTTCTTC; CDR3: CAWSGVDLGQFF
D: -; size: -; J: TRBJ2-2; V: TRBV30; DNA: TGTGCCTGGAGTTTGACTCTAAACACCGGGGAGCTGTTTTTT; CDR3: CAWSLTLNTGELFF
D: -; size: few; J: TRBJ2-7; V: TRBV19; DNA: TGTGCCAGTAGTATAGCGGCAGGGACTTCCTACGAGCAGTACTTC; CDR3: CASSIAAGTSYEQYF
D: -; size: -; J: TRBJ2-3; V: TRBV27; DNA: TGTGCCAGCAGCTATACAATTAGCACAGATACGCAGTATTTT; CDR3: CASSYTISTDTQYF
D: -; size: -; J: TRBJ2-7; V: TRBV4-2; DNA: TGTGCCAGCAGCCAAGATACAGAATTTGGTCACGAGCAGTACTTC; CDR3: CASSQDTEFGHEQYF
D: -; size: -; J: TRBJ2-1; V: TRBV5-1; DNA: TGCGCCAGCAGCCTATTAAGCGGACACTACAATGAGCAGTTCTTC; CDR3: CASSLLSGHYNEQFF
D: -; size: -; J: TRBJ1-4; V: TRBV20-1; DNA: TGCAGTGCTAGAGATCGGCAGGTTCGGGTGGAAAAACTGTTTTTT; CDR3: CSARDRQVRVEKLFF
D: -; size: -; J: TRBJ2-5; V: TRBV5-1; DNA: TGCGCCAGCAGCTTGGCTCCATTCGAGGAGACCCAGTACTTC; CDR3: CASSLAPFEETQYF
D: TRBD1; size: -; J: TRBJ2-7; V: TRBV5-1; DNA: TGCGCCAGCAGCACGGACGGGACAGGGGTCTACGAGCAGTACTTC; CDR3: CASSTDGTGVYEQYF
D: -; size: -; J: TRBJ2-3; V: TRBV30; DNA: TGTGCCTGGACCCAGGAGGGGCTTAGCACAGATACGCAGTATTTT; CDR3: CAWTQEGLSTDTQYF
D: TRBD1; size: -; J: TRBJ2-5; V: TRBV10-3; DNA: TGTGCCAGCAGTCTCCCAGACAGGGTCGGAGAGACCCAGTACTTC; CDR3: CASSLPDRVGETQYF
D: -; size: few; J: TRBJ1-3; V: TRBV4-1; DNA: TGCGCCAGCAGCCAAGTTGAGGCGAACTCTGGAAACACCATATATTTT; CDR3: CASSQVEANSGNTIYF
D: -; size: -; J: TRBJ2-1; V: TRBV20-1; DNA: TGCAGCCGGGGTCCCTCCTACAATGAGCAGTTCTTC; CDR3: CSRGPSYNEQFF
D: -; size: few; J: TRBJ2-2; V: TRBV12-3/TRBV12-4; DNA: TGTGCCAGCAGGAAGACAGGTCAAGCCACCGGGGAGCTGTTTTTT; CDR3: CASRKTGQATGELFF
D: -; size: -; J: TRBJ2-3; V: TRBV27; DNA: TGTGCCAGCAGTTCTCGGGGGTCAAACACAGATACGCAGTATTTT; CDR3: CASSSRGSNTDTQYF
D: TRBD2; size: few; J: TRBJ2-3; V: TRBV7-9; DNA: TGTGCCAGCAGCTTCGACCCTGGACTAGGCACAGATACGCAGTATTTT; CDR3: CASSFDPGLGTDTQYF
D: TRBD2; size: few; J: TRBJ2-7; V: TRBV28; DNA: TGTGCCAGCAGTCTATCAGAGCGGGATGGATACGAGCAGTACTTC; CDR3: CASSLSERDGYEQYF
D: TRBD1; size: once; J: TRBJ2-3; V: TRBV30; DNA: TGTGCCCGAACGACAGGGACCACAGATACGCAGTATTTT; CDR3: CARTTGTTDTQYF
D: -; size: once; J: TRBJ2-2; V: TRBV29-1; DNA: TGCAGCGTTAGAGCTGCTACCGGGGAGCTGTTTTTT; CDR3: CSVRAATGELFF
D: -; size: -; J: TRBJ2-5; V: TRBV3-1; DNA: TGTGCCAGCAGCCAAGATCATGGGGGAGCAGAGACCCAGTACTTC; CDR3: CASSQDHGGAETQYF
D: -; size: -; J: TRBJ2-4; V: TRBV20-1; DNA: TGCAGTGCTAGAGCCCCCCTTAGCGGAGCCAAAAACATTCAGTACTTC; CDR3: CSARAPLSGAKNIQYF
D: -; size: -; J: TRBJ2-3; V: TRBV29-1; DNA: TGCAGCGGGAGGGGCGTGGAGAGAGATACGCAGTATTTT; CDR3: CSGRGVERDTQYF
D: -; size: -; J: TRBJ2-5; V: TRBV28; DNA: TGTGCCAGCAGCACACCGGCCCAAGAGACCCAGTACTTC; CDR3: CASSTPAQETQYF
D: -; size: few; J: TRBJ1-2; V: TRBV20-1; DNA: TGCAGTGCTAGAGGTGGAGGGCGGGACCACCCTAACTATGGCTACACCTTC; CDR3: CSARGGGRDHPNYGYTF
D: -; size: -; J: TRBJ2-3; V: TRBV29-1; DNA: TGCAGCGTTCCGGACTCGGGAGTATATACGCAGTATTTT; CDR3: CSVPDSGVYTQYF
D: -; size: -; J: TRBJ1-2; V: TRBV7-2; DNA: TGTGCCAGCAGCTTACAGATTAACTATGGCTACACCTTC; CDR3: CASSLQINYGYTF
D: -; size: few; J: TRBJ2-3; V: TRBV6-5; DNA: TGTGCCAGCAGTTACAGGCTTTTTGGGAGCACAGATACGCAGTATTTT; CDR3: CASSYRLFGSTDTQYF